These T cell receptor beta chains were read from a single sample in a study of blood T cell repertoires in COVID-19. Assay: immunoSEQ multiplex PCR; the TCRdb copy retains only in-frame clones and omits some. The table records more than 95,000 clones, 85% to 90% of them present only once. Sequenced material: peripheral blood. Receptors originate from a human donor in a cohort sampled during active COVID-19. The CDR3 runs from the conserved cysteine through the conserved F or W. Clone size, where shown, is once, few, many, or a class for clones that have expanded.

clone_size	v_call	j_call	cdr3_aa
once	TRBV5-1	TRBJ2-7	CASSLDTGGLYEQYF
-	TRBV18	TRBJ1-2	CASSPPMTANYGYTF
few	TRBV7-9	TRBJ1-5	CASSFGNQPQHF
-	TRBV30	TRBJ1-6	CAWSVRRANSPLHF
-	TRBV2	TRBJ2-5	CASTLLGQGGETQYF
-	TRBV7-9	TRBJ1-1	CASSRDRSFMNTEAFF
-	TRBV20-1	TRBJ2-1	CSASPPSGGYNEQFF
-	TRBV18	TRBJ2-5	CASSPGLAGETQYF
-	TRBV12-3/TRBV12-4	TRBJ1-2	CASSLGPGGTGVF
-	TRBV25-1	TRBJ2-3	CASSGRVSTDTQYF
-	TRBV4-1	TRBJ1-4	CASSQELGQANEKLFF